The clone carrying this T cell receptor beta chain was detected a few times. Its antigen is unknown. V dropped 4 bases and J dropped 5 bases, with 15 bases sitting between them. This CDR3 has 15 residues. CDR1 KGHSH and CDR2 LQKENI come from the germline V gene. This entry belongs to a study of shared clonotypes between healthy human individuals. Study results and caveats: Sample collection involved blood only; tissue repertoires are likely different. Relative to clonotypes present in all four donors, those not shared had lower generation probabilities.

The deep-level immunoSEQ assay was used. Sequenced by immunoSEQ multiplex PCR; TCRdb stores in-frame clones only, minus some. Of more than 150,000 clones listed, over 50% are singletons. The receptor comes from a man aged 25 to 40 in good health. This chain joins TRBV18 and TRBJ1-5; D may be TRBD1 (6 bases). Sequenced sample: memory CD4+ T cells sorted from blood. Stated subset: CD45RA-negative fraction. CDR3 sequence reads: CASSQGLSGDQPQHF. CDR3 coding DNA: TGTGCCAGCTCACAAGGATTATCAGGGGATCAGCCCCAGCATTTT.